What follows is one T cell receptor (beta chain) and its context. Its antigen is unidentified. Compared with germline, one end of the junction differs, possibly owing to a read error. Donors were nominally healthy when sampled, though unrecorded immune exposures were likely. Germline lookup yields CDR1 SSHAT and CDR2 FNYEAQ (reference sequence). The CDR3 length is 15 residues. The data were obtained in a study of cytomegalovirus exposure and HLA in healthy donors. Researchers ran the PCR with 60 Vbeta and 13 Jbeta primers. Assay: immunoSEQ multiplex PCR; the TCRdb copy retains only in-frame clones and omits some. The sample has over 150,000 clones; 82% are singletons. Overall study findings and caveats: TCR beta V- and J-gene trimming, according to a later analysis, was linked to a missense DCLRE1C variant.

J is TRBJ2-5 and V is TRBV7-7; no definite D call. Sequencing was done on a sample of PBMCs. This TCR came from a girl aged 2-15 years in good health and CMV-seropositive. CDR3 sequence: CASSSSLGPQETQYF. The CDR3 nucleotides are TGTGCTAGCAGCTCATCCTTGGGCCCACAAGAGACCCAGTACTTC.